The entry below describes one T cell receptor (beta chain). This sequence may be a read error, since a much larger clone differs from it by one base. One entry per CDR3 protein results from TCRdb running MiXCR on the 5' RACE reads. The repertoire consists of some 40,000 distinct CDR3 sequences, with about 29% occurring once and the leading ten covering 3.7%. This TCR was recovered from a female donor with breast cancer. Material for sequencing was memory CD4+ T cells sorted from a lymph node. Subset noted: memory CD4+ T cells, CD4+CD45RO+CD25-.

The CDR3 bases are TGTGCCAGCAGGGTAATGGGGGACATGAACACTGAAGCTTTCTTT. Amino acid sequence: CASRVMGDMNTEAFF. The genes are TRBV28 and TRBJ1-1, with D tentatively TRBD1 (6 bases). The germline CDR1 and CDR2 sequences are MDHEN and SYDVKM. The CDR3 extends over 15 amino acids. Trimming stripped 6 bases from V and 0 bases from J, with 14 bases between. Together with reference TRBV28 and TRBJ1-1, the CDR3 gives the full variable domain: DVKVTQSSRYLVKRTGEKVFLECVQDMDHENMFWYRQDPGLGLRLIYFSYDVKMKEKGDIPEGYSVSREKKERFSLILESASTNQTSMYLCASRVMGDMNTEAFFGQGTRLTVV.